A single T cell receptor (beta chain) is shown here with its context. The antigen remains undetermined. This sample is drawn from a study of cytomegalovirus exposure and HLA in healthy donors. The donors (healthy individuals) were bone marrow donors. Germline V gene data show CDR1 as MNHEY and CDR2 as SMNVEV (reference sequence). CDR3 length: 16 amino acids. Trimming cost V 2 bases and J 2 bases; bases outside gene matches: 9. General study findings and limits: Another analysis was done later, and it associated approximately 18,000 TCR beta sequences with HLA alleles at 0.05 false discovery rate. Some V segments, TRBV6-2 and TRBV6-3 among them, were indistinguishable and were therefore excluded. The listing of 150 or so TCR beta chains classed them as cytomegalovirus-associated.

PCR amplification relied on 60 Vbeta primers (plus 13 Jbeta primers). Data came from immunoSEQ multiplex PCR; TCRdb stores just in-frame clones and leaves some out. In the table there are tens of thousands of clones, approximately 86% of which are singletons. Sequencing input: PBMCs. The chain combines TRBV27 with TRBJ2-7; 7 positions agree with TRBD2. The TCR originated in a man between 25 and 39 years old in good health and CMV-seropositive. The CDR3 sequence is CASSLLSSGTPYEQYF. The DNA for the CDR3 is TGTGCCAGCAGTTTACTGTCCAGCGGGACCCCCTACGAGCAGTACTTC.